Below, 30 T cell receptor beta chains from the same sample are listed, as sequenced in a study of T cell responses to AZD1222 COVID-19 vaccine (TCRdb year 2021). Receptors were amplified or captured by the immunoSEQ multiplex PCR assay. TCRdb limited this immuneACCESS table to in-frame rearrangements with V and J called. A share of clones is missing; checked studies link under half to unresolved V genes, and the rest is unexplained. The sample table holds tens of thousands of clones, of which roughly 89% were seen once. The ten largest make up 4% to 5% of the sample. Read against the paper, the sample's time point label means: about 28 days (+/-7) after the second vaccine dose. Material: peripheral blood, obtained 28 days after the second AZD1222 dose. The receptor set was obtained from an adult who received the AZD1222 COVID-19 vaccine.

The chain is built from TRBV27 and TRBJ1-2, with TRBD1 identical over 9 bases. The V gene's germline CDR1 is MNHEY and CDR2 SMNVEV (reference sequence). V dropped 5 bases and J dropped 5; count of bases not matched to a gene: 9. This CDR3 has 15 amino acids. The CDR3 DNA sequence: TGTGCCAGCAGTATAAAATGGACAGGGGCTTATGGCTACACCTTC. Protein product: CASSIKWTGAYGYTF.

J is TRBJ1-6 and V is TRBV6-5; D call uncertain. Germline CDR1 reads MNHEY; CDR2 reads SVGAGI. V was trimmed by 7 bases and J by 7 bases, leaving 17 bases between them. This CDR3 contains 15 residues. The CDR3 region is CASTMFSEENSPLHF. CDR3 bases: TGTGCCAGCACCATGTTCAGTGAAGAGAATTCACCCCTCCACTTT.

This chain links TRBV9 with TRBJ1-4; possible D gene TRBD1, 5 bases. Trimming shortened V by 3 bases and J by 3 bases, and 9 bases separated the two germline ends. The CDR3 runs to 14 residues. CDR1 and CDR2 (germline): SGDLS, YYNGEE. CDR3 residues: CASSEGWANEKLFF. The CDR3 DNA is TGTGCCAGCAGCGAGGGGTGGGCTAATGAAAAACTGTTTTTT.

The chain joins TRBV6-5 to TRBJ1-4; a weak D match, TRBD1 (5 bases). Germline V gives CDR1 MNHEY, CDR2 SVGAGI. The V and J ends lost 6 bases and 3 bases respectively, with 11 bases between them. The CDR3 spans 14 residues. The CDR3 loop is CASRLGEANEKLFF. CDR3 nucleotides: TGTGCCAGCAGATTAGGGGAGGCTAATGAAAAACTGTTTTTT.

The genes are TRBV5-6 and TRBJ2-1, with 10 bases matching TRBD2. Germline V gene sequence: CDR1 SGHDT, CDR2 YYEEEE. The CDR3 contains 18 residues. With V trimmed by 4 bases and J by 4 bases, 14 bases remained unmatched. DNA of the CDR3: TGTGCCAGCAGCCCCTTTTTAGTTAGCGGGGGGACGTACAATGAGCAGTTCTTC. It encodes CASSPFLVSGGTYNEQFF.

The genes are TRBV7-7 and TRBJ2-7; 7 bases are shared with TRBD1. CDR1 is SSHAT, CDR2 FNYEAQ, per germline (reference sequence). This CDR3 is 15 amino acids long. Unmatched junction bases numbered 10, after V lost 5 bases and J lost 3 bases. CDR3 sequence (DNA): TGTGCCAGCAGCAGAGCCCCGACAGGGATCTACGAGCAGTACTTC. Protein product: CASSRAPTGIYEQYF.

The CDR3 sequence is CASSPPRNEQFF. The CDR3 nucleotides read TGTGCCAGCTCACCACCGCGGAATGAGCAGTTCTTC. The J gene is TRBJ2-1, the V gene TRBV18; D gene unclear. The germline V gene encodes CDR1 KGHSH and CDR2 LQKENI. Deletions cut 0 bases from V and 7 bases from J, with 4 bases between. The CDR3 totals 12 residues.

The DNA for the CDR3 is TGTGCCAGCAGATCTGGACAGGGTGGAGGGTCACCCCTCCACTTT. It encodes CASRSGQGGGSPLHF. The chain links TRBV6-5 to TRBJ1-6; 8 bases are a match to TRBD1. Germline V gene data show CDR1 as MNHEY and CDR2 as SVGAGI. The CDR3 is 15 residues long. With 6 bases clipped from V and 10 bases from J, the junction kept 11 bases outside the gene matches.

This rearrangement joins TRBV9 to TRBJ2-5, with a weak D call TRBD1 (6 bases). The length of the CDR3 is 15 residues. Germline assignment: CDR1 SGDLS and CDR2 YYNGEE. V lost 0 bases and J lost 4, with 13 bases in between. As DNA, the CDR3 is TGTGCCAGCAGCGTAGGCTTAGGGGGTAGAGAGACCCAGTACTTC. Protein product: CASSVGLGGRETQYF. The variable domain in full, completed from reference TRBV9 and TRBJ2-5, reads DSGVTQTPKHLITATGQRVTLRCSPRSGDLSVYWYQQSLDQGLQFLIQYYNGEERAKGNILERFSAQQFPDLHSELNLSSLELGDSALYFCASSVGLGGRETQYFGPGTRLLVL.

The chain recombines TRBV7-8 with TRBJ1-1; TRBD1 agrees at 7 bases. V dropped 5 bases and J dropped 4; count of bases not matched to a gene: 10. Germline assignment: CDR1 SGHVS and CDR2 FQNEAQ. The CDR3 has 15 residues. CDR3 DNA sequence: TGTGCCAGCAGCCAACGACACGCAGGGGGCACTGAAGCTTTCTTT. Translated: CASSQRHAGGTEAFF. Full variable domain (remainder filled in from reference TRBV7-8 and TRBJ1-1): GAGVSQSPRYKVAKRGQDVALRCDPISGHVSLFWYQQALGQGPEFLTYFQNEAQLDKSGLPSDRFFAERPEGSVSTLKIQRTQQEDSAVYLCASSQRHAGGTEAFFGQGTRLTVV.

This chain links TRBV7-3 with TRBJ2-1, with D perhaps matching TRBD2 (6 bases). The V and J ends lost 5 bases and 0 bases respectively, with 11 bases between them. Germline V gene data show CDR1 as SGHTA and CDR2 as FQGTGA. This CDR3 has 15 amino acids. The CDR3 reads CASSASASSYNEQFF. CDR3 coding DNA: TGTGCCAGCAGCGCTAGCGCCAGCTCCTACAATGAGCAGTTCTTC. Supplemented by reference TRBV7-3 and TRBJ2-1, the full variable domain reads GAGVSQTPSNKVTEKGKYVELRCDPISGHTALYWYRQSLGQGPEFLIYFQGTGAADDSGLPNDRFFAVRPEGSVSTLKIQRTERGDSAVYLCASSASASSYNEQFFGPGTRLTVL.

V is TRBV5-4 and J is TRBJ2-7; TRBD1 matches 8 bases. The CDR3 runs 14 residues. Germline values: CDR1 SGHNT, CDR2 YYREEE (reference sequence). V was pared by 5 bases and J by 4 bases, with 8 bases of the junction left unmatched. CDR3 in amino acids: CASRTDRGSYEQYF. CDR3 bases: TGTGCCAGCAGAACCGACAGGGGTTCTTACGAGCAGTACTTC. The whole variable domain, filled in from reference TRBV5-4 and TRBJ2-7, reads ETGVTQSPTHLIKTRGQQVTLRCSSQSGHNTVSWYQQALGQGPQFIFQYYREEENGRGNFPPRFSGLQFPNYSSELNVNALELDDSALYLCASRTDRGSYEQYFGPGTRLTVT.

The chain couples TRBV6-5 to TRBJ1-2; D ambiguous. The CDR3 sequence is 14 residues long. V was clipped by 7 bases and J by 2 bases, with 14 bases between them. Germline-derived CDR1 and CDR2 are MNHEY and SVGAGI. CDR3 protein: CASNYQRVNYGYTF. The CDR3 nucleotides are TGTGCCAGCAACTATCAGAGGGTCAACTATGGCTACACCTTC.

V and J are TRBV5-1 and TRBJ2-3, with D uncertain. CDR1 is SGHRS, CDR2 YFSETQ, per germline. V lost 0 bases, J lost 6 bases, and 14 bases lay in between. This CDR3 is built from 15 residues. The CDR3: CASSLVGQVRDTQYF. CDR3 bases: TGCGCCAGCAGCTTGGTAGGTCAGGTGAGGGATACGCAGTATTTT.

V gene TRBV11-2 combines with J gene TRBJ2-1, with D possibly TRBD2 on 5 matching bases. The CDR3 covers 15 residues. Per the germline V gene, CDR1 is SGHAT and CDR2 is FQNNGV. Trimming left V 1 base short and J 1 base short, with 8 bases between. CDR3 loop: CASSLGGISYNEQFF. Written as DNA, the CDR3 is TGTGCCAGCAGCTTAGGAGGGATTTCCTACAATGAGCAGTTCTTC. The whole variable domain, filled in from reference TRBV11-2 and TRBJ2-1, reads EAGVAQSPRYKIIEKRQSVAFWCNPISGHATLYWYQQILGQGPKLLIQFQNNGVVDDSQLPKDRFSAERLKGVDSTLKIQPAKLEDSAVYLCASSLGGISYNEQFFGPGTRLTVL.

This clone was detected only a few times. The V and J genes are TRBV11-2 and TRBJ1-2, with D maybe TRBD1 (5 bases). CDR1 is SGHAT and CDR2 is FQNNGV in the germline V gene. The CDR3 is 13 residues long. V lost 1 base to trimming and J lost 6 bases, with 9 bases between them. CDR3 sequence reads: CASSLVQGDGYTF. The DNA for the CDR3 is TGTGCCAGCAGCTTAGTTCAGGGAGATGGCTACACCTTC. Full variable domain (missing parts from reference TRBV11-2 and TRBJ1-2): EAGVAQSPRYKIIEKRQSVAFWCNPISGHATLYWYQQILGQGPKLLIQFQNNGVVDDSQLPKDRFSAERLKGVDSTLKIQPAKLEDSAVYLCASSLVQGDGYTFGSGTRLTVV.

This sequence joins TRBV9 and TRBJ1-1; D possibly corresponds to TRBD1 (5 bases). Per germline, CDR1 SGDLS and CDR2 YYNGEE. The CDR3 length is 14 residues. V gave up 0 bases and J gave up 5 bases, with 11 bases separating them. The CDR3 DNA reads TGTGCCAGCAGCGTAGCCCCGGGGCGGACTGAAGCTTTCTTT. Residues: CASSVAPGRTEAFF.

V is TRBV18 and J is TRBJ1-1; D is ambiguous. The CDR3 is made up of 14 amino acids. Germline V gene sequence: CDR1 KGHSH, CDR2 LQKENI. Trimming took 2 bases from V and 1 from J, leaving 8 bases between them. DNA of the CDR3: TGTGCCAGCTCACCAATACCGCGGAACACTGAAGCTTTCTTT. Amino acid sequence: CASSPIPRNTEAFF.

This chain links TRBV5-1 with TRBJ1-1; TRBD1 might be the D (5 bases). The germline CDR1 and CDR2 sequences are SGHRS and YFSETQ. The CDR3 runs to 14 residues. With 4 bases removed from V and 2 bases from J, the gap between germline ends came to 12 bases. For the CDR3, the DNA is TGCGCCAGCAGCCCACCGGGACCTAACACTGAAGCTTTCTTT. Its translation is CASSPPGPNTEAFF.

V is TRBV21-1 and J is TRBJ1-5. TRBV21-1 is reported as a pseudogene. CDR3 length equals 15 residues. This CDR3 reads CASSKGGTFNQPQHF. The CDR3 nucleotides read TGTGCCAGCAGCAAAGGGGGGACGTTCAATCAGCCCCAGCATTTT.

Turning to this clone: Other nucleotide sequences from this sample produce the same CDR3. The chain links TRBV19 to TRBJ1-2, with no clear D. The CDR3 is 12 residues long. Trimming took off 5 bases at V and 2 bases at J, with 6 bases between the two ends. Germline CDR1 reads LNHDA; CDR2 reads SQIVND (reference sequence). The CDR3 DNA follows: TGTGCCAGTAGTGGGCAGAACTATGGCTACACCTTC. Encoded protein: CASSGQNYGYTF.

J is TRBJ1-2 and V is TRBV27, with 9 bases fitting TRBD1. Germline CDR1 is MNHEY and CDR2 is SMNVEV (reference sequence). Trimming removed 8 bases from V and 0 bases from J; junction bases left unmatched: 4. The CDR3 has 14 amino acids. CDR3 protein: CASRRTGANYGYTF. CDR3 bases: TGTGCCAGCCGCAGGACAGGGGCTAACTATGGCTACACCTTC.

J is TRBJ1-1 and V is TRBV19; no clear D gene. The CDR3 loop spans 15 amino acids. The germline V gene has CDR1 LNHDA and CDR2 SQIVND (reference sequence). The ends were cut back, 7 bases at V and 0 bases at J, with 15 bases in the middle. CDR3 coding DNA: TGTGCCAGTAAGCCTGCCGGGTACATGAACACTGAAGCTTTCTTT. Residues: CASKPAGYMNTEAFF.

The rearrangement joins TRBV6-1 to TRBJ1-2; D gene ambiguous. Germline CDR1 and CDR2: MNHNS and SASEGT. Trimming took off 5 bases at V and 5 bases at J, with 18 bases between the two ends. This CDR3 region has 15 residues. CDR3 nucleotide sequence: TGTGCCAGCAGTCCCTCGCCCGGGGAAGGATATGGCTACACCTTC. It yields the protein CASSPSPGEGYGYTF.

V and J are TRBV6-5 and TRBJ1-2; 8 nucleotides agree with TRBD1. Losses at the gene ends were 6 bases for V and 1 base for J; bases not matched to a gene: 7. The CDR3 has 15 amino acids. Germline CDR1 and CDR2: MNHEY and SVGAGI. The DNA for the CDR3 is TGTGCCAGCAGAAACTCCGGACAGGGTAACTATGGCTACACCTTC. It yields the protein CASRNSGQGNYGYTF.

This chain uses TRBV19 with TRBJ2-4; 7 bases fit TRBD1. The germline V gene has CDR1 LNHDA and CDR2 SQIVND (reference sequence). V lost 1 base and J lost 2; bases outside the gene matches: 2. The CDR3 is 15 residues long. Written as DNA, the CDR3 is TGTGCCAGTAGTATAGGGGGACAGTCCAAAAACATTCAGTACTTC. Its translation is CASSIGGQSKNIQYF. Using reference TRBV19 and TRBJ2-4 for the parts outside the CDR3, the full variable domain is DGGITQSPKYLFRKEGQNVTLSCEQNLNHDAMYWYRQDPGQGLRLIYYSQIVNDFQKGDIAEGYSVSREKKESFPLTVTSAQKNPTAFYLCASSIGGQSKNIQYFGAGTRLSVL.

This clone was observed a handful of times. The chain carries TRBV6-5 and TRBJ1-2, with TRBD1 identical over 9 bases. The CDR3 sequence is 15 residues long. J gave up 3 bases and V 4 bases, and 6 bases lay outside the gene matches. CDR1 MNHEY and CDR2 SVGAGI come from the germline V gene. The CDR3 DNA follows: TGTGCCAGCAGTTTATACAGGGGGCCGTACTATGGCTACACCTTC. It yields the protein CASSLYRGPYYGYTF.

This clone was seen only a few times. The V gene is TRBV9, the J gene TRBJ2-3; 9 bases agree with TRBD1. CDR3 length equals 15 residues. With 0 bases clipped from V and 4 bases from J, the junction kept 3 bases outside the gene matches. The V gene's germline CDR1 is SGDLS and CDR2 YYNGEE. The CDR3 DNA sequence: TGTGCCAGCAGCGTAGGGACAGGGGTGGCAGATACGCAGTATTTT. It is translated as CASSVGTGVADTQYF.

This clone was seen more than once but under ten times. V usage is TRBV3-1 (or the pseudogene TRBV3-2) and J usage is TRBJ2-5; D unclear. This CDR3 has 13 residues. Germline V lookup: CDR1 LGHDT, CDR2 YNNKEL (reference sequence). Trimming took 0 bases from V and 2 from J, leaving 4 bases between them. The CDR3: CASSQDQQETQYF. The DNA for the CDR3 is TGTGCCAGCAGCCAAGACCAACAAGAGACCCAGTACTTC.

CDR3 bases: TGTGCCAGCAGCCTACTACTAACATCGAACACCGGGGAGCTGTTTTTT. Its protein is CASSLLLTSNTGELFF. The chain links TRBV7-3 to TRBJ2-2; D ambiguous. The length of the CDR3 is 16 residues. Trimming cost V 5 bases and J 0 bases, with 13 bases left between them. The germline V gene has CDR1 SGHTA and CDR2 FQGTGA. Full variable domain (rest looked up from reference TRBV7-3 and TRBJ2-2): GAGVSQTPSNKVTEKGKYVELRCDPISGHTALYWYRQSLGQGPEFLIYFQGTGAADDSGLPNDRFFAVRPEGSVSTLKIQRTERGDSAVYLCASSLLLTSNTGELFFGEGSRLTVL.